This T cell receptor (beta chain) originates from a study of blood T cells in healthy people across ages. A second PCR, run for 7 to 11 cycles, used a sample-barcoded 5' primer plus a J-beta primer mix. In TCRdb, the 5' RACE reads were re-called with MiXCR into one record per CDR3 protein. The sample has about 580,000 distinct CDR3 sequences; 40% to 50% are singletons. General study findings and limits: PBMCs left unsorted prevented a conclusive naive versus antigen-experienced comparison.

Total RNA amounts of at least 5.5 micrograms were extracted per sample. On this clonotype: The antigen remains undetermined.

The CDR3 runs to 16 residues. Unmatched junction bases numbered 8, after V lost 5 bases and J lost 2 bases. Germline V gives CDR1 SGHTA, CDR2 FQGNSA. The chain uses TRBV7-2 and TRBJ1-5; 8 positions agree with TRBD1. The TCR sequence derives from a man at least 80 years old in good health. Sequencing was carried out using blood. The CDR3 DNA reads as TGTGCCAGCAGCACAGGGGGGCGCGATGGCAATCAGCCCCAGCATTTT. Protein product: CASSTGGRDGNQPQHF.